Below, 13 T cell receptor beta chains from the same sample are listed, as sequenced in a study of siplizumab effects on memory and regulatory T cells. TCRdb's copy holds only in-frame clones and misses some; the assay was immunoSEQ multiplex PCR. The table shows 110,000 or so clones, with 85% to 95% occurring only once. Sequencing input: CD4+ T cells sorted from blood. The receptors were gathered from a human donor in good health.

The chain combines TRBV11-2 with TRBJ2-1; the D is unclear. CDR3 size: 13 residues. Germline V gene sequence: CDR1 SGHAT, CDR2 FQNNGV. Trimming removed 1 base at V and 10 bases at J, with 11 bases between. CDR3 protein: CASSLVGLIEQFF. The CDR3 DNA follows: TGTGCCAGCAGCTTAGTCGGGCTAATCGAGCAGTTCTTC.

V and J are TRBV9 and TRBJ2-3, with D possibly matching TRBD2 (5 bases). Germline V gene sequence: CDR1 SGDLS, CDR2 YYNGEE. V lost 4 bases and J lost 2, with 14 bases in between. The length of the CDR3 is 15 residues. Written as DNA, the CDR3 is TGTGCCAGCAGCACATCTAGGACTTACACAGATACGCAGTATTTT. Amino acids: CASSTSRTYTDTQYF.

The CDR3: CASSLRGTSGYEQYF. For the CDR3, the DNA is TGTGCCAGCAGCTTAAGAGGGACTAGCGGCTACGAGCAGTACTTC. V is TRBV7-6 and J is TRBJ2-7, with 11 positions matching TRBD2. The CDR3 covers 15 residues. Trimming at V came to 2 bases and at J to 3 bases, leaving 3 bases not matched to a gene. Germline lookup yields CDR1 SGHVS and CDR2 FNYEAQ. The entire variable domain, with the rest obtained from reference TRBV7-6 and TRBJ2-7, is as follows: GAGVSQSPRYKVTKRGQDVALRCDPISGHVSLYWYRQALGQGPEFLTYFNYEAQQDKSGLPNDRFSAERPEGSISTLTIQRTEQRDSAMYRCASSLRGTSGYEQYFGPGTRLTVT.

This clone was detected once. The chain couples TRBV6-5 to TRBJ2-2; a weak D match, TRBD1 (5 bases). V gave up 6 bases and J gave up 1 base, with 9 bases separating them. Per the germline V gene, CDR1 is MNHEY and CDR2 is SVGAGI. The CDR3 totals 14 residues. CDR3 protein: CASSQTVNTGELFF. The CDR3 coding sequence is TGTGCCAGCAGCCAGACAGTGAACACCGGGGAGCTGTTTTTT.

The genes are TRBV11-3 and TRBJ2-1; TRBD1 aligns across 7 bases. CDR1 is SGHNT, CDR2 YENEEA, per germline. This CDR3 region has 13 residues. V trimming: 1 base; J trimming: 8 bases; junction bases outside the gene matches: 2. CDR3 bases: TGTGCCAGCAGCTTAGGTAGGGGGCATGAGCAGTTCTTC. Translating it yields CASSLGRGHEQFF.

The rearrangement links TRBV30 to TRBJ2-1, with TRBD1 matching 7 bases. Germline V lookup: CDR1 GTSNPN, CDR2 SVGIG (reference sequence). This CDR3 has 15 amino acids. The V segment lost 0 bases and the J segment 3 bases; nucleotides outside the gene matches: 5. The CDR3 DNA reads TGTGCCTGGAGTGTTCCGGGACAGATCTACAATGAGCAGTTCTTC. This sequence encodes CAWSVPGQIYNEQFF.

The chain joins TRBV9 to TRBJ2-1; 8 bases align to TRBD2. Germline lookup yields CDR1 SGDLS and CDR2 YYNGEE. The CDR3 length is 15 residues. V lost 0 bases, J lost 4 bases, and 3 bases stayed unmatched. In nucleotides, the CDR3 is TGTGCCAGCAGCGTAGAATTAGCGGGGTACAATGAGCAGTTCTTC. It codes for CASSVELAGYNEQFF.

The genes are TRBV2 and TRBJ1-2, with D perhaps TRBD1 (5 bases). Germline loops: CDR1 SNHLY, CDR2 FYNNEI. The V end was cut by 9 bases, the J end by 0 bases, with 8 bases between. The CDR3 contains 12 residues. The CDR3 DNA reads TGTGCCAGACAGGTTCCTAACTATGGCTACACCTTC. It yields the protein CARQVPNYGYTF.

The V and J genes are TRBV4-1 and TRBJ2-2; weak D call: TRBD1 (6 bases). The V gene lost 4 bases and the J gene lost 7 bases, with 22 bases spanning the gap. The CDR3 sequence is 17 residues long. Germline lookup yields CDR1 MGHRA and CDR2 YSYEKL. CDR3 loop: CASSRVGAQGFNGELFF. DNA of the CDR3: TGCGCCAGCAGCCGGGTTGGGGCACAGGGTTTTAACGGGGAGCTGTTTTTT.

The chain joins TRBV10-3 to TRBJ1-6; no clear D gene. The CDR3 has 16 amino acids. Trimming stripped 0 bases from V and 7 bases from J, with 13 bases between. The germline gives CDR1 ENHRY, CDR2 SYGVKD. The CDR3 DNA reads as TGTGCCATCAGTGAGTCCCCTAACAAGCAAAATTCACCCCTCCACTTT. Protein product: CAISESPNKQNSPLHF.

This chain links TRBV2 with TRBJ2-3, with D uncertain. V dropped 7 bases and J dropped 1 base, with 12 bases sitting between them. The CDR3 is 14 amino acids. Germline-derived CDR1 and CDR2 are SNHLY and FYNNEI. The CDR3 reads CASIPPGGTDTQYF. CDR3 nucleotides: TGTGCCAGCATCCCGCCTGGGGGCACAGATACGCAGTATTTT. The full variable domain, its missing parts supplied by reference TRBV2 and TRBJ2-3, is EPEVTQTPSHQVTQMGQEVILRCVPISNHLYFYWYRQILGQKVEFLVSFYNNEISEKSEIFDDQFSVERPDGSNFTLKIRSTKLEDSAMYFCASIPPGGTDTQYFGPGTRLTVL.

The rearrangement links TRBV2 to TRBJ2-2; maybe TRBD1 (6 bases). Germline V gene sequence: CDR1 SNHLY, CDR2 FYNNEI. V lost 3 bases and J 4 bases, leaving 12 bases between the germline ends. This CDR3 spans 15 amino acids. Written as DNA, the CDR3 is TGTGCCAGCAGTGAGGTGGGGGCGAGCACCGGGGAGCTGTTTTTT. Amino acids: CASSEVGASTGELFF.

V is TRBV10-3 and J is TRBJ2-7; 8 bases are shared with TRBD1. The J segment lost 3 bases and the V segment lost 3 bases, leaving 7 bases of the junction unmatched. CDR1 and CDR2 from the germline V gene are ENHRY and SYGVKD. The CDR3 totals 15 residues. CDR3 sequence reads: CAISDAGQGHYEQYF. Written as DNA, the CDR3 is TGTGCCATCAGTGATGCCGGACAGGGACACTACGAGCAGTACTTC.